A single T cell receptor beta chain is shown here with its context. Its antigen is unknown. All donors were healthy HIV-negative adults lacking recent acute infections or vaccinations. CD4+ cells yielded CD45RA+ naive and CD45RA-negative memory subsets. V gave up 4 bases and J gave up 2 bases, with 6 bases separating them. The germline gives CDR1 SQVTM, CDR2 ANQGSEA. The CDR3 loop spans 11 amino acids. This sample was taken from a study of shared clonotypes between healthy human individuals. Notes on the study in general: Deeper or shallower sequencing was expected to change how clonotypes are shared among donors.

Repertoires were generated with immunoSEQ multiplex PCR, while TCRdb's copy carries only in-frame clones and drops some. The table records over a million clones, around 98.5% of them present only once. This sequence joins TRBV29-1 and TRBJ2-7; the D is unclear. Sequenced material: naive CD4+ T cells sorted from blood. Subset given: CD45RA+ positively selected. This clonotype was obtained from a man aged 25 to 40 in good health. The CDR3 nucleotides are TGCAGCGTTGGGGTCGCCTACGAGCAGTACTTC. Amino acid sequence: CSVGVAYEQYF.